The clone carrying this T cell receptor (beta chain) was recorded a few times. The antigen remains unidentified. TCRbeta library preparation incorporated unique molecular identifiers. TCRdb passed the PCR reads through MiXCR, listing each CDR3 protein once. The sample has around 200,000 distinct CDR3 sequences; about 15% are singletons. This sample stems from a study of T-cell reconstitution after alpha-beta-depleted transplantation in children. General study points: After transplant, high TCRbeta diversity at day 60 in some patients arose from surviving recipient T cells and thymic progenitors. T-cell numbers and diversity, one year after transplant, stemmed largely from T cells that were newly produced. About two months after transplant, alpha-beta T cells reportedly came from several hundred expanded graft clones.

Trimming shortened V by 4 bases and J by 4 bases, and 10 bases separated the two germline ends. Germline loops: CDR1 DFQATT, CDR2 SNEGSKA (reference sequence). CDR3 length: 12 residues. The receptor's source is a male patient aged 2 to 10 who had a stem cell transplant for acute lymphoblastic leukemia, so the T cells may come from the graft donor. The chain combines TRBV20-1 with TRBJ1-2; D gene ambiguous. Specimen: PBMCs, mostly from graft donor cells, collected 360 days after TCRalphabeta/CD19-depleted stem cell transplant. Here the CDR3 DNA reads TGCAGTGCTAAGGCGGGTCGCTATGGCTACACCTTC. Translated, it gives CSAKAGRYGYTF.